These T cell receptor beta chains were read from a single sample in a study of T cells after yellow fever vaccination. In TCRdb, the 5' RACE reads were re-called with MiXCR into one record per CDR3 protein. The table shows under 500,000 distinct CDR3 sequences, with 18% occurring only once. This material consisted of PBMCs, taken before the yellow fever booster vaccination. The receptors derive from a man younger than 30 who received the YFV17D yellow fever vaccine. The CDR3 runs from the conserved cysteine through the conserved F or W. Each record gives: clone size, J gene, V gene, D gene, CDR3 DNA, CDR3 protein. The D gene is left open where the match is weak. Clone size is not always given. Where it is, it says once, few, many or a class for expanded clones.

NA,TRBJ2-1,TRBV29-1,NA,TGCAGCGTTGATCGGGGGCGTACCCCCTACAATGAGCAGTTCTTC,CSVDRGRTPYNEQFF
few,TRBJ2-5,TRBV7-2,TRBD2,TGTGCCAGCAGCTTAGCAGCGGGGGGGCCAAGGGAGACCCAGTACTTC,CASSLAAGGPRETQYF
few,TRBJ1-1,TRBV7-2,NA,TGTGCCAGCGGTCTGGGTTTGTCGAACACTGAAGCTTTCTTT,CASGLGLSNTEAFF
NA,TRBJ2-7,TRBV7-9,NA,TGTGCCAGCAGCCAGCAACAGGGTGGTGAGCAGTACTTC,CASSQQQGGEQYF
few,TRBJ1-6,TRBV12-3/TRBV12-4,NA,TGTGCCAGCAGACCCAGGGGATCCAATTCACCCCTCCACTTT,CASRPRGSNSPLHF
NA,TRBJ2-1,TRBV7-9,TRBD2,TGTGCCAGCAGCTACGGGGGGGCTCAAAATGAGCAGTTCTTC,CASSYGGAQNEQFF
many,TRBJ2-1,TRBV12-3/TRBV12-4,NA,TGTGCCAGCACCCCATCCGGGAACCCAAGGGATGAGCAGTTCTTC,CASTPSGNPRDEQFF
NA,TRBJ2-6,TRBV7-2,NA,TGTGCCAGCAGCTCCAGAGTCTCTGGGGCCAACGTCCTGACTTTC,CASSSRVSGANVLTF
NA,TRBJ2-7,TRBV4-3,NA,TGCGCCAGCAGCCGAGGCAGGGCCTACGAGCAGTACTTC,CASSRGRAYEQYF
NA,TRBJ2-7,TRBV6-6,NA,TGTGCCAGCAGTTTCCCGGGGGAGCAGTACTTC,CASSFPGEQYF
few,TRBJ1-2,TRBV6-2/TRBV6-3,NA,TGTGCCAGCAGTTACGAATCTGTTGGCTACACCTTC,CASSYESVGYTF
few,TRBJ1-2,TRBV4-3,NA,TGCGCCAGCAGCCAGGGTATGCAGGGTCTGCGGCATGGCTACACCTTC,CASSQGMQGLRHGYTF
NA,TRBJ2-4,TRBV12-3/TRBV12-4,NA,TGTGCCAGCACCCAGGACCGGCACATTCAGTACTTC,CASTQDRHIQYF
many,TRBJ2-2,TRBV5-6,NA,TGTGCCAGCAGCCCGGGCAACGGCCTGTGTCCCGGGGAGCTGTTTTTT,CASSPGNGLCPGELFF
NA,TRBJ2-1,TRBV5-5,NA,TGTGCCAGCAGCTTTAGTTCGCGTGAGCAGTTCTTC,CASSFSSREQFF
NA,TRBJ1-1,TRBV27,NA,TGTGCCAGCAGTTTAGGATGGGAGTCGGGCACTGAAGCTTTCTTT,CASSLGWESGTEAFF
NA,TRBJ2-1,TRBV3-1,TRBD1,TGTGCCAGCAGTCGGACAGGTCTTAAGGAGCAGTTCTTC,CASSRTGLKEQFF
few,TRBJ2-5,TRBV6-5,TRBD1,TGTGCCAGCAGTTATAACACAGGGGTAGAGACCCTGTACTTC,CASSYNTGVETLYF
NA,TRBJ2-6,TRBV11-2,TRBD1,TGTGCCAGCAGTTTAGGGTTATACAGGGGCCAGGTCTACTCTGGGGCCAACGTCCTGACTTTC,CASSLGLYRGQVYSGANVLTF
NA,TRBJ2-1,TRBV5-1,NA,TGCGCCAGCAGCTTCCCCCTCGGGGCTGAGCAGTTCTTC,CASSFPLGAEQFF
NA,TRBJ1-2,TRBV5-1,TRBD1,TGCGCCAGCAGCTCGGTGGGGACAGGGAATGGCTACACCTTC,CASSSVGTGNGYTF
few,TRBJ1-1,TRBV7-3,NA,TGTGCCAGCAGCTATCTCAGGCGGGGGAACACTGAAGCTTTCTTT,CASSYLRRGNTEAFF
many,TRBJ2-5,TRBV20-1,NA,TGCAGTGCTAGGGCGGCCGGTGGGGTAGGAGAGACCCAGTACTTC,CSARAAGGVGETQYF
NA,TRBJ2-3,TRBV7-8,NA,TGTGCCAGCAGCTTATTTAAGGTCACAGATACGCAGTATTTT,CASSLFKVTDTQYF
NA,TRBJ2-7,TRBV4-2,NA,TGTGCCAGCAGCCTTAGCTCCTCCGGAGTCTACGAGCAGTACTTC,CASSLSSSGVYEQYF
few,TRBJ2-1,TRBV6-5,NA,TGTGCCAGCAGTTTTGCGGGGTCGGCATATGAGCAGTTCTTC,CASSFAGSAYEQFF
NA,TRBJ2-5,TRBV5-1,NA,TGCGCCAGCGATCCCGACGGGATAATCAAAGAGACCCAGTACTTC,CASDPDGIIKETQYF